Listed below are T cell receptor beta chains from one sample, sequenced in a study of response to subunit inactivated influenza vaccine. TCRdb itself ran the RT-PCR reads through MiXCR, one entry per CDR3 protein. The profile shows almost 600,000 distinct CDR3 sequences, 12% to 15% of them singletons. This material consisted of PBMCs from blood, taken 11 to 12 days after vaccination. Receptors were obtained from a man aged 45-65 years who received an inactivated influenza vaccine. Each CDR3 is given with its conserved first and last residue. D genes are given only for firm matches. The size field is filled for only some rows; it gives once, few, many or a size class.

J: TRBJ2-5; length: 15; V: TRBV2; size: few; D: NA; CDR3: CASSEGDAIQETQYF; DNA: TGTGCCAGCAGTGAGGGGGACGCTATTCAAGAGACCCAGTACTTC
J: TRBJ2-1; length: 13; V: TRBV30; size: few; D: NA; CDR3: CAWAQGLGNEQFF; DNA: TGTGCCTGGGCTCAAGGACTGGGTAATGAGCAGTTCTTC
J: TRBJ2-3; length: 12; V: TRBV14; size: few; D: NA; CDR3: CASSPGWGTQYF; DNA: TGTGCCAGCAGCCCCGGATGGGGTACGCAGTATTTT
J: TRBJ2-1; length: 15; V: TRBV9; size: few; D: NA; CDR3: CASSVAQGSHNEQFF; DNA: TGTGCCAGCAGCGTAGCCCAAGGCAGTCACAATGAGCAGTTCTTC
J: TRBJ2-7; length: 15; V: TRBV6-5; size: NA; D: NA; CDR3: CASSYSMWPTYEQYF; DNA: TGTGCCAGCAGTTACTCGATGTGGCCCACCTACGAGCAGTACTTC
J: TRBJ2-2; length: 15; V: TRBV24-1; size: NA; D: TRBD1; CDR3: CATSDAGQGLGELFF; DNA: TGTGCCACCAGTGATGCCGGACAGGGTTTGGGGGAGCTGTTTTTT
J: TRBJ1-5; length: 14; V: TRBV6-1; size: NA; D: NA; CDR3: CASRTAPGDQPQHF; DNA: TGTGCCAGCAGGACGGCCCCTGGGGATCAGCCCCAGCATTTT
J: TRBJ2-1; length: 14; V: TRBV4-2; size: NA; D: NA; CDR3: CASSQGTNLGEQFF; DNA: TGTGCCAGCAGCCAAGGGACTAATCTCGGTGAGCAGTTCTTC
J: TRBJ2-5; length: 15; V: TRBV7-7; size: few; D: TRBD1; CDR3: CASSSNRGRQETQYF; DNA: TGTGCCAGCAGCAGTAACAGGGGGCGTCAAGAGACCCAGTACTTC
J: TRBJ2-1; length: 12; V: TRBV7-9; size: few; D: NA; CDR3: CASSPAANEQFF; DNA: TGTGCCAGCAGCCCCGCGGCCAATGAGCAGTTCTTC
J: TRBJ1-6; length: 14; V: TRBV7-9; size: NA; D: NA; CDR3: CASSQSHGESPLHF; DNA: TGTGCCAGCAGCCAGTCCCACGGAGAATCCCCCCTCCACTTT
J: TRBJ2-1; length: 19; V: TRBV9; size: NA; D: TRBD2; CDR3: CASSVALAGFTSSYNEQFF; DNA: TGTGCCAGCAGCGTAGCTTTAGCGGGGTTCACGAGCTCCTACAATGAGCAGTTCTTC
J: TRBJ1-5; length: 13; V: TRBV5-6; size: NA; D: TRBD1; CDR3: CASTVGTGQPQHF; DNA: TGTGCCAGCACAGTCGGGACAGGGCAACCCCAGCATTTT
J: TRBJ2-2; length: 19; V: TRBV11-1; size: NA; D: TRBD2; CDR3: CASSPTQIGTIRDTGELFF; DNA: TGTGCCAGCAGCCCGACACAAATAGGGACTATAAGGGACACCGGGGAGCTGTTTTTT
J: TRBJ2-2; length: 15; V: TRBV5-1; size: NA; D: NA; CDR3: CASSFRQGYTGELFF; DNA: TGCGCCAGCAGCTTCAGGCAGGGGTACACCGGGGAGCTGTTTTTT
J: TRBJ2-1; length: 19; V: TRBV29-1; size: NA; D: NA; CDR3: CSADRVGASGYRTRNEQFF; DNA: TGCAGTGCCGACAGGGTGGGGGCTAGCGGGTACCGCACCCGCAATGAGCAGTTCTTC
J: TRBJ1-6; length: 15; V: TRBV4-3; size: many; D: TRBD1; CDR3: CASSQVYRGDSPLHF; DNA: TGCGCCAGCAGCCAAGTTTACAGGGGAGATTCACCCCTCCACTTT
J: TRBJ2-7; length: 11; V: TRBV12-3/TRBV12-4; size: many; D: NA; CDR3: CASGPWHEQYF; DNA: TGTGCCAGCGGACCTTGGCACGAGCAGTACTTC
J: TRBJ1-2; length: 13; V: TRBV20-1; size: NA; D: TRBD1; CDR3: CSADVGQIYGYTF; DNA: TGCAGTGCCGATGTGGGACAGATCTATGGCTACACCTTC
J: TRBJ1-5; length: 14; V: TRBV19; size: NA; D: NA; CDR3: CASNVLYSNQPQHF; DNA: TGTGCCAGTAATGTCCTCTATAGCAATCAGCCCCAGCATTTT
J: TRBJ1-2; length: 15; V: TRBV12-3/TRBV12-4; size: few; D: NA; CDR3: CASSPDGQSNYGYTF; DNA: TGTGCCAGCAGTCCGGACGGACAATCTAACTATGGCTACACCTTC
J: TRBJ2-7; length: 16; V: TRBV5-1; size: few; D: NA; CDR3: CASSAGPGHLDHEQYF; DNA: TGCGCCAGCAGCGCGGGGCCGGGACACCTGGACCACGAGCAGTACTTC
J: TRBJ2-5; length: 15; V: TRBV29-1; size: NA; D: NA; CDR3: CSVSRLAQIQETQYF; DNA: TGCAGCGTATCGAGGCTAGCGCAGATCCAAGAGACCCAGTACTTC
J: TRBJ1-1; length: 14; V: TRBV5-1; size: few; D: TRBD1; CDR3: CASSRGQGEVQAFF; DNA: TGCGCCAGCAGCCGGGGACAGGGAGAAGTACAAGCTTTCTTT
J: TRBJ1-2; length: 14; V: TRBV5-1; size: many; D: NA; CDR3: CASSLGVSDYGYTF; DNA: TGCGCCAGCAGCTTGGGGGTGTCGGACTATGGCTACACCTTC
J: TRBJ2-7; length: 15; V: TRBV6-1; size: NA; D: NA; CDR3: CASSPPSGGRDEQYF; DNA: TGTGCCAGCAGTCCCCCGTCGGGGGGCCGAGACGAGCAGTACTTC
J: TRBJ2-2; length: 12; V: TRBV6-2/TRBV6-3; size: many; D: TRBD1; CDR3: CASRQGSGELFF; DNA: TGTGCCAGCAGACAGGGGTCCGGGGAGCTGTTTTTT
J: TRBJ2-1; length: 13; V: TRBV4-3; size: few; D: NA; CDR3: CASSHLSGDGQFF; DNA: TGCGCCAGCAGCCACCTATCTGGGGACGGGCAGTTCTTC
J: TRBJ1-1; length: 12; V: TRBV10-3; size: once; D: NA; CDR3: CAISERNTEAFF; DNA: TGTGCCATCAGTGAGAGGAACACTGAAGCTTTCTTT
J: TRBJ1-1; length: 12; V: TRBV12-3/TRBV12-4; size: many; D: NA; CDR3: CASGTANTEAFF; DNA: TGTGCCAGCGGGACGGCGAACACTGAAGCTTTCTTT
J: TRBJ2-3; length: 12; V: TRBV12-3/TRBV12-4; size: once; D: NA; CDR3: CASSPVQGSQYF; DNA: TGTGCCAGCAGCCCGGTCCAGGGCTCGCAGTATTTT
J: TRBJ2-6; length: 16; V: TRBV9; size: NA; D: NA; CDR3: CASSVDVGGWANVLTF; DNA: TGTGCCAGCAGCGTAGACGTAGGGGGGTGGGCCAACGTCCTGACTTTC
J: TRBJ1-1; length: 12; V: TRBV18; size: few; D: NA; CDR3: CASCEVNTEAFF; DNA: TGTGCCAGCTGCGAGGTGAACACTGAAGCTTTCTTT
J: TRBJ1-2; length: 11; V: TRBV19; size: NA; D: NA; CDR3: CASSSMLGYTF; DNA: TGTGCCAGTAGTTCTATGTTGGGCTACACCTTC
J: TRBJ2-7; length: 12; V: TRBV7-2; size: NA; D: NA; CDR3: CASSLDGVDSYF; DNA: TGTGCCAGCAGCTTAGACGGGGTCGATTCGTACTTC
J: TRBJ2-3; length: 14; V: TRBV2; size: NA; D: TRBD2; CDR3: CASSGTIIIDTQYF; DNA: TGTGCCAGCAGCGGGACTATAATAATAGATACGCAGTATTTT
J: TRBJ1-1; length: 13; V: TRBV5-1; size: NA; D: NA; CDR3: CASSPRHNTEAFF; DNA: TGCGCCAGCAGCCCCCGACACAACACTGAAGCTTTCTTT
J: TRBJ2-2; length: 15; V: TRBV5-1; size: few; D: NA; CDR3: CASSQRAGSGGELFF; DNA: TGCGCCAGCAGCCAGAGGGCGGGGAGCGGCGGGGAGCTGTTTTTT
J: TRBJ2-6; length: 15; V: TRBV5-1; size: NA; D: NA; CDR3: CASSLDVSGANVLTF; DNA: TGCGCCAGCAGCTTGGACGTATCTGGGGCCAACGTCCTGACTTTC
J: TRBJ1-2; length: 10; V: TRBV20-1; size: NA; D: NA; CDR3: CSASNYGYTF; DNA: TGCAGTGCTAGTAACTATGGCTACACCTTC
J: TRBJ2-2; length: 17; V: TRBV7-2; size: few; D: TRBD1; CDR3: CASSLGPTGGISGELFF; DNA: TGTGCCAGCAGCTTAGGCCCTACAGGGGGGATATCCGGGGAGCTGTTTTTT
J: TRBJ2-1; length: 13; V: TRBV5-4; size: few; D: NA; CDR3: CASSWAPHNEQFF; DNA: TGTGCCAGCAGCTGGGCCCCTCACAATGAGCAGTTCTTC
J: TRBJ1-5; length: 14; V: TRBV12-3/TRBV12-4; size: few; D: NA; CDR3: CASSTGSRNQPQHF; DNA: TGTGCCAGCAGTACAGGGTCCCGCAATCAGCCCCAGCATTTT
J: TRBJ2-7; length: 15; V: TRBV6-2/TRBV6-3; size: few; D: TRBD2; CDR3: CATKGPSGRRYEQYF; DNA: TGTGCCACCAAGGGGCCTAGCGGGAGACGCTACGAGCAGTACTTC
J: TRBJ2-1; length: 15; V: TRBV7-2; size: NA; D: NA; CDR3: CASSPRRWAPDEQFF; DNA: TGTGCCAGCAGCCCCCGACGTTGGGCACCTGATGAGCAGTTCTTC